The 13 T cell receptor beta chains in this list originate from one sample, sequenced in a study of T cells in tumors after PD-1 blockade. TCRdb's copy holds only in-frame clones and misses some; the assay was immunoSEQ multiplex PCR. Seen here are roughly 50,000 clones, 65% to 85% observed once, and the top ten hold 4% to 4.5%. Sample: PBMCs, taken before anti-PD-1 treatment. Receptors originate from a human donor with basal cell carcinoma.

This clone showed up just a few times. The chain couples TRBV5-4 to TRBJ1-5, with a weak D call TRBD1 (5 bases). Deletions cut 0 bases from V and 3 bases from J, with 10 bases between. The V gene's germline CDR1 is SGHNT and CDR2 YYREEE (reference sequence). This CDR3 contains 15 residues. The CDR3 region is CASSLATEPNQPQHF. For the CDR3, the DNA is TGTGCCAGCAGCTTGGCGACAGAACCCAATCAGCCCCAGCATTTT.

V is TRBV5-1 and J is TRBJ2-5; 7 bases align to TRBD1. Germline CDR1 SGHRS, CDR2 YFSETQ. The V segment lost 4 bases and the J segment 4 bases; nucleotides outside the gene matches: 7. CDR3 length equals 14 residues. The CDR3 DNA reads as TGCGCCAGCAGCGGATCGGACAGGCGAGAGACCCAGTACTTC. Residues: CASSGSDRRETQYF.

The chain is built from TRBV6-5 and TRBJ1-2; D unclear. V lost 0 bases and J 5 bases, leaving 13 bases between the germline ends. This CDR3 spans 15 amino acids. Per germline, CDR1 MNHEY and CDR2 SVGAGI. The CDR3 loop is CASSYSPPALYGYTF. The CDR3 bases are TGTGCCAGCAGTTACTCGCCCCCAGCTCTTTATGGCTACACCTTC.

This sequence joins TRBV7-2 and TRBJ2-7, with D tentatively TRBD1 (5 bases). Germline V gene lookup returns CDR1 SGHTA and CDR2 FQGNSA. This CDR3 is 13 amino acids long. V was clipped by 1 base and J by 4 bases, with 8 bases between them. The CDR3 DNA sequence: TGTGCCAGCAGCTTAGTTGACAGATACGAGCAGTACTTC. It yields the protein CASSLVDRYEQYF.

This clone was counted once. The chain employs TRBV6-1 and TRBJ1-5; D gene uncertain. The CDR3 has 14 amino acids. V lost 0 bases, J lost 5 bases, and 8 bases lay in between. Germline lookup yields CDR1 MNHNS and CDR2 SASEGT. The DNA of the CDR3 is TGTGCCAGCAGTGAAGCAGGGATTTATCAGCCCCAGCATTTT. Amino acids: CASSEAGIYQPQHF.

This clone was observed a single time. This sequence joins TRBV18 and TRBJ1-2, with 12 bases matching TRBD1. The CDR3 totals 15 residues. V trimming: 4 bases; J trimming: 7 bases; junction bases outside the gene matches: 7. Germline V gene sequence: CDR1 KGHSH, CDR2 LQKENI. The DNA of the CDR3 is TGTGCCAGCTCACGCCCGGGACAGGGGGCGGTTGGCTACACCTTC. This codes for CASSRPGQGAVGYTF.

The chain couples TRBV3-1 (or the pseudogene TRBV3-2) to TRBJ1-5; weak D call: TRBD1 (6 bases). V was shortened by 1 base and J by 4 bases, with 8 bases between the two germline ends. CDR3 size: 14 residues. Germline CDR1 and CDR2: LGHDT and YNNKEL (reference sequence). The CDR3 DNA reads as TGTGCCAGCAGCCAAGGTCAGGGGAATCAGCCCCAGCATTTT. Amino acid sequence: CASSQGQGNQPQHF.

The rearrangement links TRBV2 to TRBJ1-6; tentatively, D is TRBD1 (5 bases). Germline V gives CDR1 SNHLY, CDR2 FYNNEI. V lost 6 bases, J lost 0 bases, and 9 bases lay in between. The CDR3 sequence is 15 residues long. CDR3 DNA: TGTGCCAGCAGGGGCCAGGGCTCCTATAATTCACCCCTCCACTTT. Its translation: CASRGQGSYNSPLHF.

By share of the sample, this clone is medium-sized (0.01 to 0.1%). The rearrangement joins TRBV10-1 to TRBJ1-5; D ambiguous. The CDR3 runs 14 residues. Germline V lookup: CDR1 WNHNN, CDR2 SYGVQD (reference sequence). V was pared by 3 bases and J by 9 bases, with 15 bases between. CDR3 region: CASSEGPEARPQHF. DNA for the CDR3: TGCGCCAGCAGTGAAGGTCCGGAGGCACGGCCCCAGCATTTT.

DNA of the CDR3: TGTGCCTGGAGTGTTCGGCTAGCGGGTTTAGAGACCCAGTACTTC. Protein: CAWSVRLAGLETQYF. V and J are TRBV30 and TRBJ2-5; 8 nucleotides align to TRBD2. The CDR3 covers 15 residues. Germline trimming cut 0 bases from V and 4 bases from J; bases unmatched to any gene: 7. Per the germline V gene, CDR1 is GTSNPN and CDR2 is SVGIG (reference sequence).

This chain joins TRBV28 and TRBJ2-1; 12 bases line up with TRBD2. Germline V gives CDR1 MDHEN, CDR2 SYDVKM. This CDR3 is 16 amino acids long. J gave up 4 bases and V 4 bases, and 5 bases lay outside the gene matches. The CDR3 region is CASSSPLAGGYNEQFF. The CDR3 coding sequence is TGTGCCAGCAGTTCCCCACTAGCGGGGGGTTACAATGAGCAGTTCTTC.

CDR3 sequence reads: CASSEVSSYNEQFF. For the CDR3, the DNA is TGCGCCAGCAGTGAGGTTAGCTCCTACAATGAGCAGTTCTTC. This chain links TRBV5-1 with TRBJ2-1, with D uncertain. Trimming shortened V by 5 bases and J by 0 bases, and 9 bases separated the two germline ends. Germline CDR1 is SGHRS and CDR2 is YFSETQ. The CDR3 is 14 amino acids.

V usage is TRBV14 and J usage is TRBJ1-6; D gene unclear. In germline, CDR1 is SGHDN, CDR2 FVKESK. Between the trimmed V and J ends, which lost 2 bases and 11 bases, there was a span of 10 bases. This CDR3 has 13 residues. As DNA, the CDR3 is TGTGCCAGCAGCCAAACCCTAACCGCACCCCTCCACTTT. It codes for CASSQTLTAPLHF. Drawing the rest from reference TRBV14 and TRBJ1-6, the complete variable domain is EAGVTQFPSHSVIEKGQTVTLRCDPISGHDNLYWYRRVMGKEIKFLLHFVKESKQDESGMPNNRFLAERTGGTYSTLKVQPAELEDSGVYFCASSQTLTAPLHFGNGTRLTVT.